The present entry profiles one TCR beta chain with its context. Its antigen is unidentified. The data originate from a study of T cell responses to AZD1222 COVID-19 vaccine. Study results and caveats: Spike-spanning, vaccine-associated CD4 TCRs were dominant at 160-218 and 743-854. Nearly half of the spike-specific TCRs reportedly recognize variant regions that carry no mutations. The breadth and depth of Spike-specific TCRs increased once two AZD1222 doses had been given.

Sequencing was performed with immunoSEQ multiplex PCR; in TCRdb, only in-frame clones are kept and a portion is missing. The sample has around 74,000 clones; 92% are singletons. Trimming left V 9 bases short and J 1 base short, with 12 bases between. CDR1 MNHEY and CDR2 SVGAGI come from the germline V gene. This CDR3 is 13 amino acids long. Sequenced here: peripheral blood, sampled on day 0 of MenACWY control vaccination. This chain connects TRBV6-5 to TRBJ1-1; D unresolved. The TCR was taken from an adult in good health. The CDR3 region has the DNA TGTGCCAGTGAGACCGGGGAGAACACTGAAGCTTTCTTT. This gives the protein CASETGENTEAFF.